This TCR beta chain was sequenced during a study of PD-L1 blockade in urothelial cancer (TCRdb year 2017). For the wider study: Therapy was started at some point between 2013 and 2015 for all patients, and atezolizumab 1,200 mg was administered intravenously every 3 weeks. Twenty-five of 29 patients were males with bladder-origin urothelial cancer, and about 65% of the roughly 30 reported a prior smoking history. Durable clinical benefit was defined as a progression-free survival longer than 6 months, and TCR features were additionally tested against progression-free survival and overall survival. Blood samples were analyzed at two time points: 3 weeks after treatment start (second dose) and 6 weeks after treatment start. Pretreatment tumor samples, along with matched peripheral blood serially collected before and after atezolizumab treatment, were subjected to TCR sequencing. The study was an exploratory multi-omic analysis of somatic, immune and clinical correlates of response to PD-L1 blockade with atezolizumab in urothelial cancer. Blood samples gave median yields of around 150,000 T cells and 82,636 unique TCRs, along with a median clonality of 0.080. Nine patients achieved durable clinical benefit and about 22 did not. In the same patients, whole exome sequencing and RNA sequencing of pretreatment tumors were performed in addition to TCR sequencing. An ECOG performance status of 0 or 1 was recorded for the patients, and 0 to 3 prior chemotherapy regimens had been received by the patients. Approximately 29 patients had pretreatment blood TCR-seq, around 24 had at least one posttreatment blood collection, and around 24 had tumor TCR-seq. Overall study outcomes, separate from this receptor: Greater expansion of tumor-associated TCR clones in peripheral blood 3 weeks after the start of treatment was observed in patients with durable benefit (n ≈ 22, p = 0.022). Because the sample size was small (n ≈ 30) and many exploratory analyses were performed, the results are intended to be hypothesis-generating. A pretreatment peripheral blood TCR clonality below the median was linked to improved progression-free and overall survival.

CDR1 and CDR2, per the germline V gene, are SGHRS and YFSETQ. Inclusive of the bounding cysteine and phenylalanine, the CDR3 is 14 residues long. Only CDR3 DNA is held: 42 bases, read in frame from base 1. Trimming accounts for 4 bases at V and 1 base at J, while the number of junction bases matched to no gene is 4. Each PCR received spiked-in synthetic TCR analog templates so that absolute template abundance could be estimated from read counts. Using the immunoSEQ assay, TCRbeta CDR3 regions were amplified from genomic DNA with bias-controlled V and J gene primers. Sequencing of rearranged TCRbeta segments was performed at approximately 20X coverage. The original pipeline was this. Sequencing errors were corrected by clustering and CDR3s were annotated against IMGT to assign V, D and J genes. Downstream analyses used only productive TCRbeta rearrangements and left out out-of-frame or stop-codon sequences. Clonality was computed as one minus Shannon entropy normalized by the log of the number of unique productive sequences. Fisher's exact test with Benjamini-Hochberg correction, at a threshold of adjusted p below 0.01, was used to find clones that differed between time points or between blood and tumor. TCRdb retrieved this table from immuneACCESS and kept in-frame rearrangements only. Not all clones are present; in checked studies, unresolved V genes account for under half, and no reason is known for the remainder. V, J and clone size are those of that table, while D and trimming were read from the DNA. Counted in this sample were 45,000 to 50,000 clones; approximately 79% of them appeared once. The top ten constitute about 9.4% of the sample.

Comments on this clone: It has no known antigen specificity. Base-call qualities are not available, and no considerably larger clone is one nucleotide away.

The time point label, read with the paper, signifies: pretreatment peripheral blood. A cohort of about 30 patients with locally advanced or metastatic urothelial carcinoma, treated at Memorial Sloan Kettering on a trial protocol, was included. Peripheral blood mononuclear cells were collected pretreatment and during treatment, at between 1 and 8 total time points per patient. The Qiagen DNeasy Blood extraction kit was used to purify genomic DNA from total PBMCs and from tumor samples. Collected pretreatment and during treatment, PBMCs were isolated and stored as previously described. This material consisted of PBMCs, taken around atezolizumab (anti-PD-L1) treatment. The chain employs TRBV5-1 and TRBJ2-7; 8 of the junction bases match TRBD1. The receptor was derived from an older man with urothelial cancer. The CDR3 region: CASSDTGGSYEQYF. The nucleotide sequence is TGCGCCAGCAGCGATACAGGGGGGTCCTACGAGCAGTACTTC.